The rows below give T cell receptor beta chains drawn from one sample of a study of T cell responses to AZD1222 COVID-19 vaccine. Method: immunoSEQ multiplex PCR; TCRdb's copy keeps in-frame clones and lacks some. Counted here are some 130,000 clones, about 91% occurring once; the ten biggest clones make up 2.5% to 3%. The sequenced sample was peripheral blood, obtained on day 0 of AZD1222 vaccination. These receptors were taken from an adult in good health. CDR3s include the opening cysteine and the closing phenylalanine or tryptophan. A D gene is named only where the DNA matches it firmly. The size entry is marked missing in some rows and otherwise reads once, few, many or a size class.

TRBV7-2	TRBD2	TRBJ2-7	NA	CASSLEASGRVEQYF	TGTGCCAGCAGCTTAGAAGCTAGCGGGAGGGTTGAGCAGTACTTC
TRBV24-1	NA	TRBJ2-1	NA	CATSPSSYNEQFF	TGTGCCACCAGCCCGAGCTCCTACAATGAGCAGTTCTTC
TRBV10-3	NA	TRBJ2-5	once	CAISGGSGKETQYF	TGTGCCATCAGTGGGGGATCCGGGAAAGAGACCCAGTACTTC
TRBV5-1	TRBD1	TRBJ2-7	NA	CASSLTRGLEQYF	TGCGCCAGCAGCTTGACCAGGGGGTTAGAGCAGTACTTC
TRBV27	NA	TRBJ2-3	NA	CASSSVRARGTDTQYF	TGTGCCAGCAGTTCCGTCCGGGCTCGCGGCACAGATACGCAGTATTTT
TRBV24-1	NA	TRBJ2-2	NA	CATVIAPGGPNTGELFF	TGTGCCACCGTCATCGCACCTGGGGGCCCGAACACCGGGGAGCTGTTTTTT
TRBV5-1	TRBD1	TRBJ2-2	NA	CASSLGQGVTGELFF	TGCGCCAGCAGCTTGGGCCAGGGGGTTACCGGGGAGCTGTTTTTT
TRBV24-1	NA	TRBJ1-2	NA	CATSDANSGGYTF	TGTGCCACCAGTGATGCGAACAGTGGTGGCTACACCTTC
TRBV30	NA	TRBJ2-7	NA	CAWSTGQYTYEQYF	TGTGCCTGGAGTACGGGACAATACACCTACGAGCAGTACTTC
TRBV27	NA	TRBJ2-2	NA	CASKRDGRFTNTGELFF	TGTGCCAGTAAAAGGGACGGAAGATTTACGAACACCGGGGAGCTGTTTTTT
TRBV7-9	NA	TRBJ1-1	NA	CASRTGRDRYTEAFF	TGTGCCAGCAGGACAGGACGGGACCGATACACTGAAGCTTTCTTT
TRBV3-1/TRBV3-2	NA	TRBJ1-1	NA	CASSQPGLNTEAFF	TGTGCCAGCAGCCAACCGGGGTTGAACACTGAAGCTTTCTTT
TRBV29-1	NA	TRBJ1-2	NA	CSVEESARVSTF	TGCAGCGTTGAAGAGTCGGCAAGGGTCAGCACCTTC
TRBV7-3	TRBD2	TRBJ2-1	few	CASSFLTLSGRGYNEQFF	TGTGCCAGCAGCTTCCTAACCCTTAGCGGGAGAGGCTACAATGAGCAGTTCTTC
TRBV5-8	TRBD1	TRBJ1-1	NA	CASSDVDRLRHTEAFF	TGTGCCAGCAGCGATGTGGACAGGCTAAGGCACACTGAAGCTTTCTTT
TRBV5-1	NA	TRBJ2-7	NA	CASSQTRDYEQYF	TGCGCCAGCAGCCAAACCCGGGACTACGAGCAGTACTTC
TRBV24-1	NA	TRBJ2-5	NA	CATSDPNQETQYF	TGTGCCACCAGTGATCCTAATCAAGAGACCCAGTACTTC
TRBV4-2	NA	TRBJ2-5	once	CASSQEIGAGLTGTQYF	TGTGCCAGCAGCCAAGAAATAGGTGCAGGGTTAACAGGGACCCAGTACTTC
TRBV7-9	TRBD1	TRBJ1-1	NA	CASSRQGSYTEAFF	TGTGCCAGCAGTCGACAGGGGAGTTACACTGAAGCTTTCTTT
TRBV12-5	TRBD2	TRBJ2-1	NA	CASGLRLLAGEVEQFF	TGTGCTAGTGGTTTGAGGTTACTAGCGGGAGAGGTTGAGCAGTTCTTC
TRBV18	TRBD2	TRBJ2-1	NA	CASSPASGRGSEQFF	TGTGCCAGCTCACCGGCTAGCGGGAGGGGGAGTGAGCAGTTCTTC
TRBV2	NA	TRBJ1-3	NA	CASRQTRSGNTIYF	TGTGCCAGCAGACAAACCCGCTCTGGAAACACCATATATTTT
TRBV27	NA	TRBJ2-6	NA	CASSFHLPGTGANVLTF	TGTGCCAGCAGTTTCCACCTACCAGGTACTGGGGCCAACGTCCTGACTTTC